This entry concerns a single T cell receptor (beta chain). Its antigen is unknown. Positively selected for CCR7, the CD45RO-negative cells used as naive CD8 cells excluded terminally differentiated effector memory CD45RA+ cells. Everyone who donated was a Caucasian adult who lived in Nashville, Tennessee. The genomic DNA of each subset was split evenly across several immunoSEQ plates. Sequencing used immunoSEQ multiplex PCR; TCRdb keeps in-frame clones, though not all of them. The table lists around 700,000 clones, 92% of them singletons. V gave up 4 bases and J gave up 2 bases, with 11 bases separating them. Germline CDR1 GTSNPN, CDR2 SVGIG (reference sequence). The CDR3 has 14 residues. These data come from a study of shared clonotypes between healthy human individuals. Points from the study as a whole: Although depth was large, rarefaction showed that sequencing of the sorted subsets was incomplete.

The TCR was taken from a man younger than 45 in good health. The chain couples TRBV30 to TRBJ2-2, with D perhaps TRBD1 or TRBD2 (6 bases each). Material for sequencing was naive CD8+ T cells sorted from blood. CDR3 bases: TGTGCCTGGATCGGCGGGACAAACACCGGGGAGCTGTTTTTT. Translation gives CAWIGGTNTGELFF.